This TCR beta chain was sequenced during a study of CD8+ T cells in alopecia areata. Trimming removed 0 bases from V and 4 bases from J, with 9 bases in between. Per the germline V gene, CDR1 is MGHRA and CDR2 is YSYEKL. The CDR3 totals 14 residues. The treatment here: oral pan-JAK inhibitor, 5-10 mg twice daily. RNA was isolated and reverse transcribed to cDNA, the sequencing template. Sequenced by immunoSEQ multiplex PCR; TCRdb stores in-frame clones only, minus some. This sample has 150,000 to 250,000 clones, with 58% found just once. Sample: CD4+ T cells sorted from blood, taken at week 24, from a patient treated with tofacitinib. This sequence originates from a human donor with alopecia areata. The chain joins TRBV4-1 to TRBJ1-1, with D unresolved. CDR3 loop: CASSQDWEATEAFF. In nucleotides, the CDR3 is TGCGCCAGCAGCCAAGATTGGGAAGCCACTGAAGCTTTCTTT.